A selection of T cell receptor beta chains follows, all from one sample in a study of shared clonotypes between healthy human individuals. Produced via immunoSEQ multiplex PCR; TCRdb's table is partial and in-frame only. The sample lists 800,000 to 1,200,000 clones, about 84% occurring once. Sample: memory CD4+ T cells from PBMCs. The receptors come from a man younger than 35 in good health. Some clones in this sample may be carry-over from other donors' samples. Both conserved end residues are part of each CDR3. A D gene is named only where the DNA matches it firmly. Rows give clone size only sometimes, using once, few, many, or a class for an expanded clone.

TRBV10-3	TRBJ2-1	.	.	CAISESGGGNEQFF	TGTGCCATCAGTGAGTCGGGGGGAGGCAATGAGCAGTTCTTC
TRBV28	TRBJ1-3	.	many	CASSDRYTIYF	TGTGCCAGCAGCGACAGGTACACCATATATTTT
TRBV28	TRBJ1-4	.	.	CASSLNEKLFF	TGTGCCAGCAGTTTAAACGAAAAACTGTTTTTT
TRBV30	TRBJ1-5	.	.	CAWSVPGQLRYQPQHF	TGTGCCTGGAGTGTTCCGGGACAACTAAGGTATCAGCCCCAGCATTTT
TRBV15	TRBJ2-3	.	.	CATSRTTADTQYF	TGTGCCACCAGCAGGACGACAGCAGATACGCAGTATTTT
TRBV5-1	TRBJ2-3	.	.	CASGGFGPDTQYF	TGCGCCAGCGGGGGATTCGGCCCAGATACGCAGTATTTT
TRBV9	TRBJ2-7	TRBD1	.	CASSSGPQGAWEQYF	TGTGCCAGCAGCTCAGGCCCACAGGGGGCTTGGGAGCAGTACTTC
TRBV5-8	TRBJ2-7	TRBD1	.	CASRRTGGTYEQYF	TGTGCCAGCCGCCGGACAGGGGGGACCTACGAGCAGTACTTC
TRBV2	TRBJ2-7	.	.	CASLFDEGSYEQYF	TGTGCCAGCCTGTTCGATGAGGGGTCCTACGAGCAGTACTTC
TRBV4-2	TRBJ1-4	.	few	CASSQVGSNEKLFF	TGTGCCAGCAGCCAAGTGGGATCCAATGAAAAACTGTTTTTT
TRBV9	TRBJ1-2	TRBD1	.	CASSESTGQGTGYTF	TGTGCCAGCAGCGAAAGCACGGGACAGGGCACTGGCTACACCTTC
TRBV6-5	TRBJ2-3	.	.	CASSYSRSSTDTQYF	TGTGCCAGCAGTTACTCGAGGTCCAGCACAGATACGCAGTATTTT
TRBV27	TRBJ1-2	TRBD1	.	CASSSSPGTGGRYTF	TGTGCCAGCAGTTCCAGCCCCGGGACAGGGGGTCGCTACACCTTC
TRBV7-8	TRBJ2-1	TRBD2	once	CASSRASGRASYNEQFF	TGTGCCAGCAGCCGAGCTAGCGGGAGGGCTTCCTACAATGAGCAGTTCTTC
TRBV28	TRBJ1-2	.	.	CASSPSTGNYGYTF	TGTGCCAGCAGTCCCTCTACGGGTAACTATGGCTACACCTTC
TRBV9	TRBJ2-3	TRBD2	.	CASSVGGGRAGDTQYF	TGTGCCAGCAGCGTAGGAGGCGGGAGGGCCGGGGATACGCAGTATTTT
TRBV4-1	TRBJ1-2	.	.	CASSQGWTGNYTF	TGCGCCAGCAGTCAAGGATGGACGGGCAACTACACCTTC
TRBV5-1	TRBJ2-5	.	.	CASSMTDPEGETQYF	TGCGCCAGCAGTATGACCGACCCGGAGGGGGAGACCCAGTACTTC
TRBV19	TRBJ1-5	.	.	CASSIPRNQPQHF	TGTGCCAGTAGTATTCCCAGGAATCAGCCCCAGCATTTT
TRBV20-1	TRBJ2-7	.	.	CSAPQKEQYF	TGCAGTGCCCCGCAGAAAGAGCAGTACTTC
TRBV18	TRBJ2-3	.	.	CASSPLVLASTDTQYF	TGTGCCAGCTCACCACTTGTCCTGGCGAGCACAGATACGCAGTATTTT
TRBV5-6	TRBJ1-1	TRBD1	.	CASSWGQDTEAFF	TGTGCCAGCAGCTGGGGACAGGACACTGAAGCTTTCTTT
TRBV4-2	TRBJ2-1	.	many	CASSQDWGHNEQFF	TGTGCCAGCAGCCAAGACTGGGGTCACAATGAGCAGTTCTTC
TRBV5-1	TRBJ2-7	.	.	CASSLQDRGEQYF	TGCGCCAGCAGCTTGCAGGATCGGGGCGAGCAGTACTTC
TRBV5-1	TRBJ2-3	.	.	CASSLDRSSTDTQYF	TGCGCCAGCAGCTTGGACCGTTCTAGCACAGATACGCAGTATTTT
TRBV7-3	TRBJ1-2	TRBD1	few	CASSSNYGQGALIYGYTF	TGTGCCAGCAGCAGTAATTACGGTCAGGGGGCGCTTATCTATGGCTACACCTTC
TRBV5-1	TRBJ2-5	TRBD2	.	CASSSHGLAGAYQETQYF	TGCGCCAGCAGCTCACATGGGCTAGCGGGAGCATATCAAGAGACCCAGTACTTC
TRBV11-2	TRBJ2-4	TRBD2	.	CASSLVRGSVRAKNIQYF	TGTGCCAGCAGCTTAGTGCGGGGGTCGGTTAGGGCCAAAAACATTCAGTACTTC
TRBV6-1	TRBJ1-1	.	.	CASIQTGANTEAFF	TGTGCCAGCATTCAAACGGGGGCCAACACTGAAGCTTTCTTT
TRBV5-4	TRBJ1-2	.	once	CASSLDERKLMRGYTF	TGTGCCAGCAGCTTGGATGAGCGAAAACTAATGAGGGGCTACACCTTC
TRBV27	TRBJ2-7	TRBD1	few	CASSSWTGSVREQYF	TGTGCCAGCAGCTCCTGGACAGGGAGTGTTCGGGAGCAGTACTTC
TRBV28	TRBJ2-1	.	.	CASTTSLVSSNEQFF	TGTGCCAGCACCACGTCACTAGTTTCGTCCAATGAGCAGTTCTTC
TRBV30	TRBJ1-2	TRBD1	.	CAWSGTGYGYTF	TGTGCCTGGAGTGGGACAGGCTATGGCTACACCTTC
TRBV30	TRBJ1-1	.	few	CAWSSLPGTEAFF	TGTGCCTGGAGTTCTCTGCCAGGAACTGAAGCTTTCTTT
TRBV5-6	TRBJ1-1	.	.	CASSLVAFGGTEAFF	TGTGCCAGCAGCTTGGTGGCGTTTGGGGGGACTGAAGCTTTCTTT
TRBV11-2	TRBJ2-7	.	.	CASSLLGREEEQYF	TGTGCCAGCAGCTTATTGGGCAGGGAGGAGGAGCAGTACTTC
TRBV29-1	TRBJ2-5	TRBD1	.	CSGTGTGQETQYF	TGCAGCGGGACCGGGACAGGGCAAGAGACCCAGTACTTC
TRBV28	TRBJ2-7	TRBD2	.	CASLPGGTYEQYF	TGTGCCAGCCTACCGGGAGGGACCTACGAGCAGTACTTC
TRBV13	TRBJ2-1	.	.	CASSPGRSYNEQFF	TGTGCCAGCAGCCCCGGGAGAAGCTACAATGAGCAGTTCTTC
TRBV7-9	TRBJ2-1	.	once	CASSLGHRDLILNEQFF	TGTGCCAGCAGCTTAGGCCACCGGGACTTAATACTCAATGAGCAGTTCTTC
TRBV10-1	TRBJ1-5	.	.	CASIYGGKSSNQPQHF	TGCGCCAGCATTTACGGCGGGAAATCTAGCAATCAGCCCCAGCATTTT
TRBV15	TRBJ2-7	.	.	CATSRTGLYEQYF	TGTGCCACCAGCAGGACGGGGCTATACGAGCAGTACTTC
TRBV10-3	TRBJ1-3	.	.	CAIRGGPSGNTIYF	TGTGCCATCAGGGGGGGTCCCTCTGGAAACACCATATATTTT
TRBV19	TRBJ2-7	TRBD2	.	CASSIASGSGEQYF	TGTGCCAGTAGTATAGCTAGCGGGAGTGGCGAGCAGTACTTC
TRBV4-1	TRBJ2-7	.	.	CASSQRSDSYEQYF	TGCGCCAGCAGCCAACGGTCAGACTCCTACGAGCAGTACTTC
TRBV2	TRBJ2-1	TRBD1	.	CASSRDRGHNEQFF	TGTGCCAGCAGTAGGGACAGGGGCCACAATGAGCAGTTCTTC
TRBV30	TRBJ1-5	TRBD1	.	CAWSTRGLGSGNQPQHF	TGTGCCTGGAGTACTAGGGGGCTGGGGTCAGGCAATCAGCCCCAGCATTTT
TRBV18	TRBJ2-7	.	.	CASSRSDGAYEQYF	TGTGCCAGCTCACGCTCGGACGGTGCCTACGAGCAGTACTTC
TRBV29-1	TRBJ1-2	TRBD1	.	CSVRQGVMNGYTF	TGCAGCGTTCGACAGGGAGTGATGAATGGCTACACCTTC
TRBV7-2	TRBJ1-5	.	.	CASSLGGGGNQPQHF	TGTGCCAGCAGCTTAGGGGGTGGTGGCAATCAGCCCCAGCATTTT
TRBV6-1	TRBJ2-7	.	.	CASSVRDGSYEQYF	TGTGCCAGCAGTGTCCGGGACGGGTCCTACGAGCAGTACTTC
TRBV10-1	TRBJ2-7	.	.	CASSESSTGSVEQYF	TGCGCCAGCAGTGAGTCGTCGACAGGTTCGGTCGAGCAGTACTTC